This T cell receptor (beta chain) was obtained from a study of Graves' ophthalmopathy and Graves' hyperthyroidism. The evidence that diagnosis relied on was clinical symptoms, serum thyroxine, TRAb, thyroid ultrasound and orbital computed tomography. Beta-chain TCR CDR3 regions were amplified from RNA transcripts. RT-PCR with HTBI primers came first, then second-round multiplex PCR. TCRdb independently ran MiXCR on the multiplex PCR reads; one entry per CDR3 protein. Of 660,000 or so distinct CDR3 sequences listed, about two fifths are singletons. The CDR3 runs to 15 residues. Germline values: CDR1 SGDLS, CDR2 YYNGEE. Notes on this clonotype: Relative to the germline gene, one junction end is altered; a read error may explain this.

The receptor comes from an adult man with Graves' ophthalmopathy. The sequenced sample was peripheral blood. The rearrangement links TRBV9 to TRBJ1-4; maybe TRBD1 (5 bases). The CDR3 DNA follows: TGTGCCTGCAGCCTAGACAGATCAACTTATGAAAAACTGTTTTTT. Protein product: CACSLDRSTYEKLFF.